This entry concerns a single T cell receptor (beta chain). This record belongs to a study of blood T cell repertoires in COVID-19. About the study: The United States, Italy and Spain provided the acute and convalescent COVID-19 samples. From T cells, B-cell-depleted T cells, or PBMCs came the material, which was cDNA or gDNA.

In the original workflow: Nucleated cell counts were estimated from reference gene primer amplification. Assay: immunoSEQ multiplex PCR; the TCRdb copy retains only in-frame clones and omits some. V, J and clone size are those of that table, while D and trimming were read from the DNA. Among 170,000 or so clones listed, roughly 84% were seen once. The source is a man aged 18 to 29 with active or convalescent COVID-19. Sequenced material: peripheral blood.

The DNA for the CDR3 is TGTGCCAGCGCCAGCCCAAGGGGCAGAGAGACCCAGTACTTC. This sequence encodes CASASPRGRETQYF. The chain uses TRBV7-9 and TRBJ2-5; D perhaps matches TRBD1 (5 bases). Per the germline V gene, CDR1 is SEHNR and CDR2 is FQNEAQ (reference sequence). The length of the CDR3 is 14 residues. The V and J ends lost 8 bases and 4 bases respectively, with 17 bases between them.